This TCR beta chain was captured by sequencing in a study of regulatory T cells in long-lasting Graves disease. Overall study results and limits: Whereas about a thousand public clonotypes were shared by new patients, persistent patients shared more, at about 2,500.

The V end lost 5 bases, the J end lost 0 bases, and 10 bases lay between the germline ends. The CDR3 spans 14 residues. This clonotype was counted ten times or more. Antigen unknown. Through Arm-PCR of CDR3 regions and iRepertoire HTBI primers, TCR beta libraries were built. One entry per CDR3 protein results from TCRdb running MiXCR on the multiplex PCR reads. The data show some 400,000 distinct CDR3 sequences, 14% to 15% seen once. Time point reported: newly diagnosed GD, antithyroid drugs for less than 3 months. Following extraction of RNA from PBMCs, that RNA was used to make the TCR library. The same data also contributed to another study, on T cells in Graves' hyperthyroidism and ophthalmopathy. That paper states: Expanded thyroid clonotypes (above 0.001) were mostly also found in blood.

Specimen: peripheral blood mononuclear cells (PBMCs), collected at new diagnosis, from a patient treated with antithyroid drugs. The V and J genes are TRBV12-3 or TRBV12-4 and TRBJ1-1, with D hard to call. The receptor's source is a woman in her twenties or thirties with Graves disease. The CDR3: CASSLGNLNTEAFF. The CDR3 DNA reads TGTGCCAGCAGTCTCGGGAACTTGAACACTGAAGCTTTCTTT.